The 19 T cell receptor beta chains below all came from one sample that was sequenced in a study of T cells in women clearing cervical HPV infection. Sequenced by immunoSEQ multiplex PCR; TCRdb stores in-frame clones only, minus some. The sample table includes under 45,000 clones. Sequencing used blood buffy coat. These receptors were obtained from a woman aged 18 to 75 with a cervical HPV16 infection that either progressed to CIN3+ or cleared (not recorded which).

Turning to this clone: Coverage ceases 3 residues before the CDR3 finishes, and the germline J gene fills in the end. The V call is TRBV29-1, the J call TRBJ1-5; TRBD1 is a possible D gene (6 bases). This CDR3 comprises 12 residues. V lost 5 bases, J lost 5 bases, and 10 bases lay in between. Looked up from germline, CDR1 is SQVTM and CDR2 is ANQGSEA. The CDR3 spells CSVQGKDQPQHF. CDR3 DNA, as far as it was read: TGCAGCGTTCAGGGGAAAGATCAGCCC.

Note on this clone: The read ends 3 residues before the CDR3 terminus; that terminus is restored from the germline J gene. V and J are TRBV5-1 and TRBJ2-3; 8 bases align to TRBD2. This CDR3 spans 12 amino acids. CDR1 is SGHRS and CDR2 is YFSETQ in the germline V gene. CDR3 sequence: CASSPGGETQYF. The part of the CDR3 DNA that was read is TGCGCCAGCAGCCCGGGAGGGGAGACG.

On this clone: The CDR3 end lies 3 residues beyond the end of the read and is filled in from the germline J gene. The gene calls are TRBV10-3 and TRBJ1-2; 7 bases match TRBD1. This CDR3 has 12 amino acids. With V trimmed by 6 bases and J by 7 bases, 5 bases remained unmatched. Per germline, CDR1 ENHRY and CDR2 SYGVKD. CDR3: CAISGQASGYTF. CDR3 DNA, as far as it was read: TGTGCCATCAGCGGACAGGCTAGTGGC.

Regarding this clone: The CDR3 is cut off 3 residues early in the read; its end comes from the germline J gene. The chain recombines TRBV28 with TRBJ2-7, with D maybe TRBD1 (5 bases). There are 11 residues in the CDR3. Between the trimmed V and J ends, which lost 2 bases and 6 bases, there was a span of 5 bases. Germline assignment: CDR1 MDHEN and CDR2 SYDVKM. CDR3 DNA, as far as it was read: TGTGCCAGCAGTTTACAGGGCGAG. Protein: CASSLQGE. The complete CDR3 sequence is CASSLQGEQYF.

In regard to this clone: From the germline J gene comes the end of the CDR3, since the read stops 3 residues before it. V usage is TRBV4-2 and J usage is TRBJ2-5, with a tentative D call TRBD1 (6 bases). There are 15 residues in the CDR3. The V and J ends lost 0 bases and 5 bases respectively, with 13 bases between them. Looked up from germline, CDR1 is LGHNA and CDR2 is YNFKEQ. CDR3 DNA (partial): TGTGCCAGCAGCCAAGACGGACAGCCTCGGGAGACC. Protein: CASSQDGQPRET. The whole CDR3 protein is CASSQDGQPRETQYF.

Concerning this clone: The missing CDR3 end, 3 residues past where the read stops, is filled in from the germline J gene. The rearrangement links TRBV20-1 to TRBJ2-7; 9 bases align to TRBD2. Germline CDR1 and CDR2: DFQATT and SNEGSKA (reference sequence). The V and J ends lost 6 bases and 2 bases, in that order; junction bases with no gene match: 8. This CDR3 region has 14 residues. CDR3 DNA (partial): TGCAGTGCCGAGACTAGCGGAGCTACCTACGAG. Protein sequence: CSAETSGATYE. The CDR3 as a whole reads CSAETSGATYEQYF.

Notes on this clone: The CDR3 is cut off 3 residues early in the read; its end comes from the germline J gene. The J gene is TRBJ2-7, the V gene TRBV7-8; 7 positions agree with TRBD2. Germline CDR1 reads SGHVS; CDR2 reads FQNEAQ. This CDR3 has 12 residues. Unmatched junction bases numbered 2, after V lost 7 bases and J lost 2 bases. Incomplete CDR3 DNA: TGTGCCAGCACCGCGGGGGCCTACGAG. Its translation is CASTAGAYE. The CDR3, in full, reads CASTAGAYEQYF.

The CDR3 loop reads CASSLGVNQPQHF. The DNA read from the CDR3 is TGTGCCAGCAGCCTCGGGGTCAATCAGCCC. This rearrangement joins TRBV11-2 to TRBJ1-5; D is ambiguous. From the germline J gene comes the end of the CDR3, since the read stops 3 residues before it. CDR1 is SGHAT and CDR2 is FQNNGV in the germline V gene. The CDR3 contains 13 residues. V lost 5 bases, J lost 3 bases, and 8 bases lay in between.

Concerning this clone itself: The read halts 3 residues ahead of the CDR3 end, with the missing end drawn from the germline J gene. V is TRBV2 and J is TRBJ2-2, with D unclear. This CDR3 spans 11 amino acids. The ends were cut back, 9 bases at V and 3 bases at J, with 5 bases in the middle. CDR1 and CDR2 from the germline V gene are SNHLY and FYNNEI. CDR3 protein: CASQYTGELFF. CDR3 bases read: TGTGCCAGTCAGTACACCGGGGAG. The full variable domain, rest sourced from reference TRBV2 and TRBJ2-2, is EPEVTQTPSHQVTQMGQEVILRCVPISNHLYFYWYRQILGQKVEFLVSFYNNEISEKSEIFDDQFSVERPDGSNFTLKIRSTKLEDSAMYFCASQYTGELFFGEGSRLTVL.

For this clone: The observed sequence ends 3 residues before the CDR3 terminus, with the missing tail filled in from the germline J gene. The V gene is TRBV7-9, the J gene TRBJ2-4, with a weak D call TRBD2 (5 bases). CDR3 length: 15 amino acids. Germline loops: CDR1 SEHNR, CDR2 FQNEAQ (reference sequence). V was trimmed by 1 base and J by 7 bases, leaving 14 bases between them. The CDR3 loop is CASSLGSGVSNIQYF. The DNA read from the CDR3 is TGTGCCAGCAGCTTAGGATCCGGGGTCTCGAACATT.

With regard to this clone: The CDR3 end lies 3 residues beyond the end of the read and is filled in from the germline J gene. This chain links TRBV2 with TRBJ2-7, with 7 bases aligning to TRBD1. V dropped 11 bases and J dropped 1; count of bases not matched to a gene: 11. The germline V gene encodes CDR1 SNHLY and CDR2 FYNNEI. The CDR3 has 14 amino acids. CDR3 bases read: TGTGCCGTCGACCTCCGGGACAGATCCTACGAG. This codes for CAVDLRDRSYE. The whole CDR3 protein reads CAVDLRDRSYEQYF. The full variable domain, with the rest looked up from reference TRBV2 and TRBJ2-7, is EPEVTQTPSHQVTQMGQEVILRCVPISNHLYFYWYRQILGQKVEFLVSFYNNEISEKSEIFDDQFSVERPDGSNFTLKIRSTKLEDSAMYFCAVDLRDRSYEQYFGPGTRLTVT.

Details on this clone: The CDR3 is cut off 3 residues early in the read; its end comes from the germline J gene. V gene TRBV20-1 combines with J gene TRBJ1-3, with D maybe TRBD1 (5 bases). CDR1 DFQATT and CDR2 SNEGSKA come from the germline V gene (reference sequence). Trimming cost V 0 bases and J 2 bases, with 8 bases left between them. CDR3 length equals 14 residues. CDR3 DNA (partial): TGCAGTGCTAGAGAGGCGGGGGCTGGAAACACC. Its translation is CSAREAGAGNT. The whole CDR3 reads CSAREAGAGNTIYF.

As concerns this clone: The read is 3 residues too short to cover the CDR3 end, so that end is filled in from the germline J gene. The chain uses TRBV7-2 and TRBJ2-5; 7 bases map to TRBD1. Germline trimming cut 5 bases from V and 5 bases from J; bases unmatched to any gene: 8. This CDR3 comprises 14 residues. The germline V gene encodes CDR1 SGHTA and CDR2 FQGNSA. The part of the CDR3 DNA that was read is TGTGCCAGCAGCGCGACAGGGCTTCTGGAGACC. Protein sequence: CASSATGLLET. The whole CDR3 reads CASSATGLLETQYF.

Comment on this clone: With the read ending 3 residues before the CDR3 end, the germline J gene is used to fill in that end. The rearrangement joins TRBV6-2 or TRBV6-3 to TRBJ2-7; 7 nucleotides line up with TRBD2. Germline V gives CDR1 MNHEY, CDR2 SVGEGT. With V trimmed by 3 bases and J by 3 bases, 2 bases remained unmatched. The CDR3 runs 13 residues. The CDR3 region is CASSYSGFYEQYF. The DNA read from the CDR3 is TGTGCCAGCAGTTATAGCGGGTTCTACGAG.

Comments on this clone: The read ends 3 residues before the CDR3 terminus; that terminus is restored from the germline J gene. The sample contains more than one DNA sequence encoding this CDR3. This chain links TRBV6-2 or TRBV6-3 with TRBJ1-3, with 7 bases matching TRBD1. The CDR3 is made up of 16 amino acids. V was pared by 8 bases and J by 0 bases, with 10 bases of the junction left unmatched. Germline values: CDR1 MNHEY, CDR2 SVGEGT. Incomplete CDR3 DNA: TGTGCCAGCGGAACTCACAGGGGAAGCTCTGGAAACACC. This encodes CASGTHRGSSGNT. The full CDR3 protein is CASGTHRGSSGNTIYF.

As for this clone: The sequence runs out 3 residues before the end of the CDR3; the remainder is reconstructed from the germline J gene. The chain combines TRBV7-9 with TRBJ1-2; TRBD1 might be the D (5 bases). V was shortened by 5 bases and J by 3 bases, with 10 bases between the two germline ends. CDR3 length: 13 amino acids. Germline V gives CDR1 SEHNR, CDR2 FQNEAQ (reference sequence). CDR3 sequence: CASSLAGDYGYTF. CDR3 DNA (partial): TGTGCCAGCAGCCTTGCGGGGGACTATGGC.

On this clone itself: The CDR3 end falls 3 residues outside the read, so it is completed with the germline J gene. The V call is TRBV5-1, the J call TRBJ1-4; the D gene is possibly TRBD1 (6 bases). Germline V gene data show CDR1 as SGHRS and CDR2 as YFSETQ. Trimming removed 0 bases from V and 0 bases from J, with 15 bases in between. The CDR3 is 18 amino acids. CDR3 sequence reads: CASSLVPQGGATNEKLFF. CDR3 DNA (partial): TGCGCCAGCAGCTTGGTTCCGCAAGGGGGGGCAACTAATGAAAAA.

Points on this clone: The CDR3 extends 3 residues past the end of the read, so its final part is completed from the germline J gene. The chain combines TRBV6-2 or TRBV6-3 with TRBJ2-1, with 7 bases identical to TRBD1. V was clipped by 2 bases and J by 5 bases; unmatched bases: 0. Germline V CDR1 and CDR2: MNHEY, SVGEGT. CDR3 length equals 13 residues. The CDR3 here is CASSYGTDNEQFF. The DNA read from the CDR3 is TGTGCCAGCAGTTACGGGACAGACAATGAG.

For this clone: The read stops 3 residues short of the end of the CDR3; the missing end is completed from the germline J gene. The sample has other DNA sequences that encode this CDR3 too. This chain joins TRBV6-1 and TRBJ1-2, with TRBD1 as a possible D gene (5 bases). This CDR3 region has 16 residues. Germline V gene sequence: CDR1 MNHNS, CDR2 SASEGT. CDR3 protein: CASSERGGGTYNDYTF. The CDR3 DNA, read in part, is TGTGCCAGCAGTGAAAGGGGTGGGGGGACCTACAATGAC.